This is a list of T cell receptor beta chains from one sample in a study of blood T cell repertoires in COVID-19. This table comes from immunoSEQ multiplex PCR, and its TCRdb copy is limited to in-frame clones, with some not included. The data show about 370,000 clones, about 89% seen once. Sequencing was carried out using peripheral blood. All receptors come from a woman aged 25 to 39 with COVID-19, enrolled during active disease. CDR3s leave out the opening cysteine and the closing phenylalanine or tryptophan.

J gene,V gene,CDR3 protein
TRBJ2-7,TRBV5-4,ASRLAGGPYEQY
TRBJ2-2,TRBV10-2,ASSAAGELF
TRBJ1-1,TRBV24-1,ATAAQESSEAF
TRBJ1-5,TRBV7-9,ASSRQGGGQPQH
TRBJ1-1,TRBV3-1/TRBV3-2,ASSQGRQFEAF
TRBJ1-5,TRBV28,ASSLGGGPQH
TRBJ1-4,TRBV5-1,ASSWDSNEKLF
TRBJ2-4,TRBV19,ASSLAGNIQY
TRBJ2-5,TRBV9,ASSVGTSGETQY
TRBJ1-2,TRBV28,ASTYHLGGQGTVGYT
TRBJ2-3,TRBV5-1,ASSPGGLAGGQNTQY
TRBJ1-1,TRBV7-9,ASSFDRGRTEAF
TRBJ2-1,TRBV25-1,ASSEWGTANEQF
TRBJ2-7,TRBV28,ASSLGTRVSYEQY
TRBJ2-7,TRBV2,ANLIRSGSHLYEQY
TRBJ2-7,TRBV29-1,SVQRTRSYEQY
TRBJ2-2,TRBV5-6,ASSPGLAGEEGETGELF
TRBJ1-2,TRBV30,AWSVGQGGYGYT
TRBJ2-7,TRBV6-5,ASRMGQGIYHEQY
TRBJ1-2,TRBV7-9,ASSLEMGGNYGYT
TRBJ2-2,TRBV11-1,ASSSQRTGELF
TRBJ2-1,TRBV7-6,ASSPGPAGGYNEQF
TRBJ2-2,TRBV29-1,SVEKAPGGTGELF
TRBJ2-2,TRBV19,ASNMQGFAGELF
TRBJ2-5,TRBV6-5,ASSYLAFQETQY
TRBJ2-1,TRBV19,ASSIDGAGGNEQF
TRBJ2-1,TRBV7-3,ASSFQGAREQF
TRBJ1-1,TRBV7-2,ASSSQGINTEAF
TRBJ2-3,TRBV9,ASSVSSGRASTDTQY
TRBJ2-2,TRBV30,AWSDGREGELF
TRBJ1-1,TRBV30,AWGALNTEAF
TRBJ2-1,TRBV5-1,ASSLGAGGQF
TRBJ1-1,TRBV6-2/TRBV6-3,ASSPDRTEAF
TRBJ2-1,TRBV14,ASSLSWSQIEF
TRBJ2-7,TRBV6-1,ASSEDLAGGYEQY
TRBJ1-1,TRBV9,ASSAGLTNTEAF